One and the same sample provided the 15 T cell receptor beta chains below, sequenced in a study of T cells in Graves' hyperthyroidism and ophthalmopathy. RNA transcripts gave rise to amplified TCR beta CDR3 regions. First-round RT-PCR with HTBI primers amplified the TCR CDR3 region. Each CDR3 protein is one row after TCRdb ran MiXCR on the multiplex PCR reads. The sample holds 640,000 or so distinct CDR3 sequences, roughly 15% seen once. Sequenced sample: blood. The receptors were sampled from a woman in her thirties or forties with Graves' ophthalmopathy.

This clonotype was detected many times. This chain uses TRBV28 with TRBJ1-5; 10 bases agree with TRBD1. Germline V gene sequence: CDR1 MDHEN, CDR2 SYDVKM. V trimming: 1 base; J trimming: 4 bases; junction bases outside the gene matches: 4. CDR3 length: 16 residues. The chain's CDR3 is CASSLFGQGGNQPQHF. The CDR3 coding sequence is TGTGCCAGCAGTTTATTTGGACAGGGGGGGAATCAGCCCCAGCATTTT. The whole variable domain, remainder taken from reference TRBV28 and TRBJ1-5, is DVKVTQSSRYLVKRTGEKVFLECVQDMDHENMFWYRQDPGLGLRLIYFSYDVKMKEKGDIPEGYSVSREKKERFSLILESASTNQTSMYLCASSLFGQGGNQPQHFGDGTRLSIL.

There are many counts of this clonotype. The gene calls are TRBV2 and TRBJ2-5; D could derive from TRBD1 or TRBD2 (5 bases each). CDR1 is SNHLY, CDR2 FYNNEI, per germline. The CDR3 consists of 14 residues. With 4 bases removed from V and 4 bases from J, the gap between germline ends came to 13 bases. The CDR3 DNA is TGTGCCAGCAGTGTCGGTGGGGGAATAGAGACCCAGTACTTC. This codes for CASSVGGGIETQYF.

This clonotype has at least ten counts. The chain employs TRBV24-1 and TRBJ2-2, with a possible D match to TRBD1 (7 bases). The CDR3 extends over 15 amino acids. Germline CDR1 KGHDR, CDR2 SFDVKD. Deletions cut 8 bases from V and 4 bases from J, with 16 bases between. The CDR3 DNA sequence: TGTGCCACCACCCCAGGGGGGAGCGGCACCGGGGAGCTGTTTTTT. This codes for CATTPGGSGTGELFF.

Ten or more counts support this clonotype. This chain joins TRBV6-5 and TRBJ1-1; perhaps TRBD1 as D (5 bases). Germline CDR1 reads MNHEY; CDR2 reads SVGAGI. The V gene lost 5 bases and the J gene lost 1 base, with 17 bases spanning the gap. The CDR3 extends over 16 amino acids. DNA for the CDR3: TGTGCCAGCAGTAACCAACCGGGACGGCAGAACACTGAAGCTTTCTTT. Amino acids: CASSNQPGRQNTEAFF.

This clonotype was counted many times. The V and J genes are TRBV10-2 and TRBJ1-5; D is undetermined. V lost 3 bases, J lost 9 bases, and 9 bases lay in between. Looked up from germline, CDR1 is WSHSY and CDR2 is SAAADI. The CDR3 contains 12 residues. The CDR3 is CASSESLVPQHF. CDR3 sequence (DNA): TGCGCCAGCAGTGAATCTCTTGTGCCCCAGCATTTT.

The sample holds many counts of this clonotype. The chain recombines TRBV7-8 with TRBJ2-5, with 13 bases fitting TRBD2. This CDR3 has 18 amino acids. Germline CDR1 is SGHVS and CDR2 is FQNEAQ. Trimming removed 1 base from V and 1 base from J; junction bases left unmatched: 6. CDR3 sequence (DNA): TGTGCCAGCAGCTTAGGGACTAGCGGGAGTCCAGCCCAAGAGACCCAGTACTTC. This encodes CASSLGTSGSPAQETQYF.

The genes are TRBV2 and TRBJ1-5; no clear D gene. Trimming took off 2 bases at V and 9 bases at J, with 14 bases between the two ends. CDR1 and CDR2 (germline): SNHLY, FYNNEI. This CDR3 has 14 residues. In nucleotides, the CDR3 is TGTGCCAGCAGTGAATCTCCGGAGTCCCGGCCCCAGCATTTT. Its translation is CASSESPESRPQHF. The full variable domain, completed using reference TRBV2 and TRBJ1-5, is EPEVTQTPSHQVTQMGQEVILRCVPISNHLYFYWYRQILGQKVEFLVSFYNNEISEKSEIFDDQFSVERPDGSNFTLKIRSTKLEDSAMYFCASSESPESRPQHFGDGTRLSIL.

This clonotype was detected many times. The chain is built from TRBV12-3 or TRBV12-4 and TRBJ2-5; TRBD2 aligns across 9 bases. The CDR3 length is 16 residues. Trimming at V came to 6 bases and at J to 1 base, leaving 9 bases not matched to a gene. The CDR3 bases are TGTGCCAGCAGCCCTCCGGGACTAGCCCTCCAAGAGACCCAGTACTTC. Protein sequence: CASSPPGLALQETQYF.

The gene calls are TRBV29-1 and TRBJ2-1; 11 bases are a match to TRBD2. This CDR3 spans 14 amino acids. Germline V gives CDR1 SQVTM, CDR2 ANQGSEA. The trim removed 7 bases at V and 8 bases at J, leaving 10 bases unmatched. The CDR3 coding sequence is TGCAGCGACTTAGCGGGAGGGCCGTTCGATGAGCAGTTCTTC. Its protein is CSDLAGGPFDEQFF.

This clonotype appeared a few times. The V call is TRBV7-2, the J call TRBJ2-2, with D perhaps TRBD2 (7 bases). The CDR3 covers 15 residues. Trimming removed 5 bases from V and 6 bases from J, with 16 bases in between. Germline CDR1 reads SGHTA; CDR2 reads FQGNSA. Here the CDR3 reads CASSTKGGLAGELFF. CDR3 DNA sequence: TGTGCCAGCAGCACCAAGGGGGGGCTGGCCGGGGAGCTGTTTTTT.

This clonotype was picked up a small number of times. J is TRBJ2-7 and V is TRBV20-1, with 8 bases lining up with TRBD2. CDR3 length: 15 amino acids. V was pared by 3 bases and J by 1 base, with 8 bases of the junction left unmatched. Germline V gives CDR1 DFQATT, CDR2 SNEGSKA (reference sequence). The CDR3 nucleotides read TGCAGTGCTAGGGAAACTAGCGGTCTGTCCTACGAGCAGTACTTC. Residues: CSARETSGLSYEQYF.

The gene calls are TRBV6-2 or TRBV6-3 and TRBJ1-5, with D possibly matching TRBD1 (6 bases). The CDR3 spans 15 residues. Between the trimmed V and J ends, which lost 4 bases and 3 bases, there was a span of 13 bases. The germline CDR1 and CDR2 sequences are MNHEY and SVGEGT. CDR3 sequence reads: CASSSQGPDNQPQHF. DNA of the CDR3: TGTGCCAGCAGTTCGCAGGGGCCGGACAATCAGCCCCAGCATTTT.

This clonotype was counted many times. This chain links TRBV24-1 with TRBJ1-2; 8 bases fit TRBD1. The CDR3 totals 14 residues. Trimming cost V 4 bases and J 4 bases; bases outside gene matches: 4. Looked up from germline, CDR1 is KGHDR and CDR2 is SFDVKD. The CDR3 bases are TGTGCCACCAGTGACTTGGGACAGGCCTATGGCTACACCTTC. As protein: CATSDLGQAYGYTF.

At least ten counts were recorded for this clonotype. This chain connects TRBV6-1 to TRBJ1-1, with a tentative D call TRBD1 (5 bases). This CDR3 spans 13 amino acids. With 8 bases removed from V and 4 bases from J, the gap between germline ends came to 14 bases. CDR1 and CDR2 from the germline V gene are MNHNS and SASEGT. CDR3 nucleotide sequence: TGTGCCAGCTGGATACCAGGGACCACTGAAGCTTTCTTT. The encoded protein is CASWIPGTTEAFF.

This clonotype was counted between two and nine times. This chain uses TRBV29-1 with TRBJ2-2; 7 nucleotides align to TRBD1. V was pared by 6 bases and J by 3 bases, with 7 bases of the junction left unmatched. The CDR3 runs 14 residues. The germline CDR1 and CDR2 sequences are SQVTM and ANQGSEA. The DNA for the CDR3 is TGCAGCGTCGCTGGGGGACAGTACACCGGGGAGCTGTTTTTT. It codes for CSVAGGQYTGELFF.